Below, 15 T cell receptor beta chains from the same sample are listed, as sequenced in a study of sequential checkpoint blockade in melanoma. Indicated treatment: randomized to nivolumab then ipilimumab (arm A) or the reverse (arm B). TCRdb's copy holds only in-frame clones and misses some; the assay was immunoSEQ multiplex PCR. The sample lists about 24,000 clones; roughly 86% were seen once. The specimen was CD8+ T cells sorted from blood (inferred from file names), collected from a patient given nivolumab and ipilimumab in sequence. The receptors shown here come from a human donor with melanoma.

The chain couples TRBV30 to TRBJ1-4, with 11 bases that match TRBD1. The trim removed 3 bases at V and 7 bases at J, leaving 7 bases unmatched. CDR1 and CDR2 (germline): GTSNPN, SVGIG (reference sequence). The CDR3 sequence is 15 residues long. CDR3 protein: CAWRIPGTGGEKLFF. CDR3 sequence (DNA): TGTGCCTGGAGGATCCCCGGGACAGGGGGTGAAAAACTGTTTTTT.

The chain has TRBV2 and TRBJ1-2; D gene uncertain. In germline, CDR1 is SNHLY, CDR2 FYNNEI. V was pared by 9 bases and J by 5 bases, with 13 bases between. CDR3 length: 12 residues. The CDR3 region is CASTSLNYGYTF. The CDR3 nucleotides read TGTGCCAGTACCTCACTAAATTATGGCTACACCTTC.

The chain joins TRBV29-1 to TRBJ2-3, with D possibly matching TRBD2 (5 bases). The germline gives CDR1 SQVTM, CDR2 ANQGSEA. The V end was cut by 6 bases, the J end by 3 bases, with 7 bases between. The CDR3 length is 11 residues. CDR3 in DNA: TGCAGCGTCCGGGGAACAGATACGCAGTATTTT. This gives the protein CSVRGTDTQYF.

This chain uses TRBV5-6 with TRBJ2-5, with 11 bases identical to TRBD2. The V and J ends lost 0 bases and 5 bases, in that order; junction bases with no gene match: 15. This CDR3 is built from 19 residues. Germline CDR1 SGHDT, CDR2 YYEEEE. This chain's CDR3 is CASSLGVGVTSGSRETQYF. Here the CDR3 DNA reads TGTGCCAGCAGCTTGGGGGTCGGGGTTACTAGCGGGAGCAGGGAGACCCAGTACTTC.

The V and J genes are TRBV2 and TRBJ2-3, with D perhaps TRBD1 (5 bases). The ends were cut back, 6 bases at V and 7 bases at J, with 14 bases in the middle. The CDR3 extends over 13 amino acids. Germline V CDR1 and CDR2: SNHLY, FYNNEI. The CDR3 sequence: CASRQLLGHTQYF. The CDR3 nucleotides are TGTGCCAGCAGGCAACTATTGGGGCATACGCAGTATTTT.

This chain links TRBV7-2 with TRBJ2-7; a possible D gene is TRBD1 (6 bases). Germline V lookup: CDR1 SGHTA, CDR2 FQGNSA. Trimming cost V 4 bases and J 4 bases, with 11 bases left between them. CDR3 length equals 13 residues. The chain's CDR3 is CASSSDRGYEQYF. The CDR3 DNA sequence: TGTGCCAGCAGCTCGGACAGAGGATACGAGCAGTACTTC.

The CDR3 protein is CASTVPGLAYEQYF. As DNA, the CDR3 is TGTGCCAGCACCGTGCCGGGACTAGCCTACGAGCAGTACTTC. The chain employs TRBV28 and TRBJ2-5; TRBD2 aligns across 8 bases. The end of the DNA fits TRBJ2-7 better, so the J call may be wrong. CDR1 and CDR2 from the germline V gene are MDHEN and SYDVKM. The CDR3 is 14 residues long.

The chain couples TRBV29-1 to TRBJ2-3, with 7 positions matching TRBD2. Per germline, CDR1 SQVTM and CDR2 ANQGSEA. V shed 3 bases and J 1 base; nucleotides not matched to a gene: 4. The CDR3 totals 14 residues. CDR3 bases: TGCAGCGTTGAGGGGGGGAGGGGCACAGATACGCAGTATTTT. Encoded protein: CSVEGGRGTDTQYF.

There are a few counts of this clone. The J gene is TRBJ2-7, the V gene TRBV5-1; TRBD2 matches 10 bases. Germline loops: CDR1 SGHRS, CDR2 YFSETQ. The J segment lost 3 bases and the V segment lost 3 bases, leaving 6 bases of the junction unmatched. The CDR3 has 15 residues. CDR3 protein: CASSSGTSAFYEQYF. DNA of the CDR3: TGCGCCAGCAGCTCCGGGACTAGCGCTTTCTACGAGCAGTACTTC.

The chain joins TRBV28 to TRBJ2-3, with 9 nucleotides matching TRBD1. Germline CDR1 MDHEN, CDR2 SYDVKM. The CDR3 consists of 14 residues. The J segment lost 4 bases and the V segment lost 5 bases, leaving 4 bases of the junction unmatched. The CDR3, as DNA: TGTGCCAGCAGTACAGGGGGCTCGCCAGATACGCAGTATTTT. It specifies CASSTGGSPDTQYF.

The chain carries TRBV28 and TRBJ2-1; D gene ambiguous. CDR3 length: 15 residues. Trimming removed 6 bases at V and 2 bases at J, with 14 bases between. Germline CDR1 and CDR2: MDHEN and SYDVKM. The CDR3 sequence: CASSPTIPPYNEQFF. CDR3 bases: TGTGCCAGCAGCCCAACTATTCCTCCCTACAATGAGCAGTTCTTC.

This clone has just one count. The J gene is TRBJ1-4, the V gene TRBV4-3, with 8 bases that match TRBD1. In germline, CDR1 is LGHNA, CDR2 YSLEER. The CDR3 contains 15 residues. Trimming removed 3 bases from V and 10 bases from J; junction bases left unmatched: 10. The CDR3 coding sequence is TGCGCCAGCAGCCATTCGACAGGGGAATCGGGAAAACTGTTTTTT. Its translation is CASSHSTGESGKLFF.

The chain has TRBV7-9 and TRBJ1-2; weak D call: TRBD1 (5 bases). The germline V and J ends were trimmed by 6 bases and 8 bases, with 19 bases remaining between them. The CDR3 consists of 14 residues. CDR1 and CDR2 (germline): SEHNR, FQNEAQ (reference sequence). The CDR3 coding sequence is TGTGCCAGCAGGCGATCCGGGGGAGGGAACGGCTACACCTTC. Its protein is CASRRSGGGNGYTF.

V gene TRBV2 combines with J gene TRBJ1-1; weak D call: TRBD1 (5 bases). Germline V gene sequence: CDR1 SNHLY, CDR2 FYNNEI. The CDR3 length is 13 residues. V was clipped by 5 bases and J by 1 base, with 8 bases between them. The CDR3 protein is CASSYGGNTEAFF. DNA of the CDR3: TGTGCCAGCAGTTACGGGGGGAACACTGAAGCTTTCTTT.

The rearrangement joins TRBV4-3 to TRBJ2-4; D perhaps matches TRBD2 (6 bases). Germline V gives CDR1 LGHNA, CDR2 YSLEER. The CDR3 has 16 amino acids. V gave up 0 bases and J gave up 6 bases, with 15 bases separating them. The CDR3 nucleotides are TGCGCCAGCAGCCAAGATGCCTCCCCGGAGGGAAACATTCAGTACTTC. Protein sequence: CASSQDASPEGNIQYF.